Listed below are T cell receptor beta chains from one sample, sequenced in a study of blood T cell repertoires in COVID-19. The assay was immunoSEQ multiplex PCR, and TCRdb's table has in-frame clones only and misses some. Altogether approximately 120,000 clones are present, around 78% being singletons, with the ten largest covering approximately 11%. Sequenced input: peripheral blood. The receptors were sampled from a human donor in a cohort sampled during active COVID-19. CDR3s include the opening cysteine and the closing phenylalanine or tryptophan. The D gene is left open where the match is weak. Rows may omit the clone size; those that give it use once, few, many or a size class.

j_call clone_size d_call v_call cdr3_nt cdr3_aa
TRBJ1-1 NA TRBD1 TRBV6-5 TGTGCCAGCAGTTACTCCTACAGGGGGCGGAGTGAAGCTTTCTTT CASSYSYRGRSEAFF
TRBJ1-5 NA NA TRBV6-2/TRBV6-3 TGTGCCAGCAGTTACTCGAATGGCGGCGGGCGGAACAATCAGCCCCAGCATTTT CASSYSNGGGRNNQPQHF
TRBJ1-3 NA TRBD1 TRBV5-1 TGCGCCAGCAGCTTACAGGGGAGCTCTGGAAACACCATATATTTT CASSLQGSSGNTIYF
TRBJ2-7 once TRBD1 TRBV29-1 TGCAGCACACGGACAGGGGGCGCCGACGAGCAGTACTTC CSTRTGGADEQYF
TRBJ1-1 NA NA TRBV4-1 TGCGCCAGCAGCCACCCCAGGGGCCGGAACACTGAAGCTTTCTTT CASSHPRGRNTEAFF
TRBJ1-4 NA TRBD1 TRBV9 TGTGCCAGCAGCGTAGGGACAGGGGGCGGTGTTGAAAAACTGTTTTTT CASSVGTGGGVEKLFF
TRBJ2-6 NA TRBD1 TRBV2 TGTGCCAGCAGACGGGGACAGGTCCAATCTGGGGCCAACGTCCTGACTTTC CASRRGQVQSGANVLTF
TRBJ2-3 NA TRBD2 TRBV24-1 TGTGCCACCAGTGATCCAGCGGGGGGGCCAGATACGCAGTATTTT CATSDPAGGPDTQYF
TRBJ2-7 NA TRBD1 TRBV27 TGTGCCAGCAGTTATGGGGGACAGGGTAGGCTTGAGCAGTACTTC CASSYGGQGRLEQYF
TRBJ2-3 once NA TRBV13 TGTGCCAGCAGCTTCACAAGGGGGACAGATACGCAGTATTTT CASSFTRGTDTQYF
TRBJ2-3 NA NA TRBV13 TGTGCCAGCAGCTGGGGCGCTGCAGATACGCAGTATTTT CASSWGAADTQYF
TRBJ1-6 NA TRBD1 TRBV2 TGTGCCAGCCTAGTAGGGGACAGGAATACTCCCCTCCACTTT CASLVGDRNTPLHF
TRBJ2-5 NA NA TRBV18 TGTGCCAGCTCACTTGGAGGGGGCAATCGGCAAGAGACCCAGTACTTC CASSLGGGNRQETQYF
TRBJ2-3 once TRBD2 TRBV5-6 TGTGCCAGCAGCTTAACTAGCGCCAACACAGATACGCAGTATTTT CASSLTSANTDTQYF